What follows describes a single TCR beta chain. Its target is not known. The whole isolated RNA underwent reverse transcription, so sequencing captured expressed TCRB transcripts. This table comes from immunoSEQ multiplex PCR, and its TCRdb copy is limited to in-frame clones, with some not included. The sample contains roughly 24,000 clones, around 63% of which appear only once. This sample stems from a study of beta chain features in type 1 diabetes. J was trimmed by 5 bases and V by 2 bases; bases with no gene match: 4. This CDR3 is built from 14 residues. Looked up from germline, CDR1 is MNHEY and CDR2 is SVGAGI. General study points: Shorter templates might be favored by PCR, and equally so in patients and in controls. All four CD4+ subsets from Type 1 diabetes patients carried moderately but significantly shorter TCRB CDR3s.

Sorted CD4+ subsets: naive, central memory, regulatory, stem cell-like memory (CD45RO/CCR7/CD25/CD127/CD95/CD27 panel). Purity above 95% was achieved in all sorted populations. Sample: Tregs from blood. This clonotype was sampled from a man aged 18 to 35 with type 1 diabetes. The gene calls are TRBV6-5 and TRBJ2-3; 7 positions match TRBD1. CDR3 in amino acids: CASSYRTGEDTQYF. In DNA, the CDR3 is TGTGCCAGCAGTTACCGAACAGGGGAAGATACGCAGTATTTT.